The 8 T cell receptor beta chains below all came from one sample that was sequenced in a study of technical replicates of blood from a handful of donors. Method: immunoSEQ multiplex PCR; TCRdb's copy keeps in-frame clones and lacks some. The repertoire holds 95,000 to 100,000 clones, with approximately 96% as singletons. The sequenced sample consisted of T cells isolated from PBMCs. The origin of the receptors is a human donor in good health.

This sequence joins TRBV28 and TRBJ2-7, with D perhaps matching TRBD1 (5 bases). Germline CDR1 is MDHEN and CDR2 is SYDVKM. This CDR3 is 15 amino acids long. The V gene lost 6 bases and the J gene lost 7 bases, with 22 bases spanning the gap. The CDR3 DNA reads TGTGCCAGCAGCCCCCCCGGCAGGGCCGTATTGGAGCAGTACTTC. Translated: CASSPPGRAVLEQYF.

This chain links TRBV7-9 with TRBJ2-5; 9 bases fit TRBD1. Germline values: CDR1 SEHNR, CDR2 FQNEAQ (reference sequence). The CDR3 totals 14 residues. V was pared by 5 bases and J by 5 bases, with 6 bases of the junction left unmatched. For the CDR3, the DNA is TGTGCCAGCAGCCATGACAGGGGGACGGAGACCCAGTACTTC. This gives the protein CASSHDRGTETQYF.

The gene calls are TRBV18 and TRBJ1-1; D unclear. V gave up 0 bases and J gave up 0 bases, with 11 bases separating them. The CDR3 runs to 16 residues. Germline V gene sequence: CDR1 KGHSH, CDR2 LQKENI. CDR3 DNA sequence: TGTGCCAGCTCACCACCCCCGACGGGTGTGAACACTGAAGCTTTCTTT. Translating it yields CASSPPPTGVNTEAFF.

This rearrangement joins TRBV18 to TRBJ1-1, with 8 bases aligning to TRBD1. CDR3 length: 15 residues. With 3 bases clipped from V and 1 base from J, the junction kept 4 bases outside the gene matches. The germline gives CDR1 KGHSH, CDR2 LQKENI. The chain's CDR3 is CASSPPGGTNTEAFF. The CDR3 nucleotides are TGTGCCAGCTCACCCCCAGGGGGCACGAACACTGAAGCTTTCTTT.

This sequence joins TRBV5-6 and TRBJ1-2, with TRBD1 matching 8 bases. The CDR3 contains 19 residues. Germline CDR1 and CDR2: SGHDT and YYEEEE. V shed 2 bases, J shed 4 bases, and the junction held 19 bases outside the gene matches. The chain's CDR3 is CASSLAPYRPGQELYGYTF. The CDR3 DNA follows: TGTGCCAGCAGCTTAGCCCCATATCGTCCGGGACAGGAGCTCTATGGCTACACCTTC. Full variable domain (missing parts from reference TRBV5-6 and TRBJ1-2): DAGVTQSPTHLIKTRGQQVTLRCSPKSGHDTVSWYQQALGQGPQFIFQYYEEEERQRGNFPDRFSGHQFPNYSSELNVNALLLGDSALYLCASSLAPYRPGQELYGYTFGSGTRLTVV.

The chain uses TRBV6-5 and TRBJ2-3; 8 nucleotides align to TRBD2. The CDR3 has 15 residues. Germline V gene lookup returns CDR1 MNHEY and CDR2 SVGAGI. V lost 3 bases to trimming and J lost 4 bases; unmatched junction nucleotides: 6. The CDR3 loop is CASSYNGRAPDTQYF. CDR3 nucleotides: TGTGCCAGCAGTTATAACGGGAGGGCCCCAGATACGCAGTATTTT.

This chain uses TRBV6-6 with TRBJ2-3; the match to TRBD2 covers 10 bases. The CDR3 extends over 16 amino acids. The germline gives CDR1 MNHNY, CDR2 SVGAGI (reference sequence). V lost 3 bases, J lost 5 bases, and 8 bases stayed unmatched. CDR3 coding DNA: TGTGCCAGCAGTTATGCCAGCGGGAGGGTTGGAGATACGCAGTATTTT. Amino acids: CASSYASGRVGDTQYF.

This sequence joins TRBV13 and TRBJ2-1; 15 bases are a match to TRBD2. Germline V CDR1 and CDR2: PRHDT, FYEKMQ (reference sequence). After removal of 6 bases from V and 6 bases from J, the junction contained 12 bases not matched to a gene. The CDR3 is 18 residues long. The CDR3 nucleotides read TGTGCCAGCAGTCGGGGACTAGCGGGGGGACCGGGGGGCAATGAGCAGTTCTTC. This gives the protein CASSRGLAGGPGGNEQFF.